The rows below give T cell receptor beta chains drawn from one sample of a study of blood T cell repertoires in COVID-19. The table came from immunoSEQ multiplex PCR; TCRdb's copy has only in-frame clones and leaves some out. The data show 150,000 to 200,000 clones, 85% to 90% seen once. Sequencing was done on a sample of PBMCs or T cells enriched from blood (not recorded which). The receptors shown here come from a woman in her thirties or forties with acute COVID-19. The CDR3 runs from the conserved cysteine through the conserved F or W. The order of the fields is J gene, V gene, CDR3 protein.

>TRBJ2-7|TRBV13
CASSLRLTSGEPYEQYF
>TRBJ2-7|TRBV2
CASSEVGDYSYEQYF
>TRBJ1-5|TRBV27
CASSLTRAGSNQPQHF
>TRBJ2-1|TRBV18
CASSPPDLYYEQFF
>TRBJ2-7|TRBV5-1
CASSLAPSGTTYEQYF
>TRBJ2-3|TRBV18
CASSPTSVDTQYF
>TRBJ1-2|TRBV7-8
CASSPRQGPPYTF
>TRBJ2-5|TRBV7-8
CASSLRLAGGQETQYF
>TRBJ1-1|TRBV28
CASSITPGEAFF
>TRBJ2-1|TRBV23-1
CASSHRTSGRSNEQFF
>TRBJ1-5|TRBV15
CATSRAGILGQRAQHF
>TRBJ2-5|TRBV5-1
CASSSGVRGETQYF
>TRBJ2-3|TRBV2
CASSEGKLAGDGDTQYF
>TRBJ2-7|TRBV18
CASADFRDRVIEQYF
>TRBJ2-1|TRBV9
CASSVVGGGPIHEQFF
>TRBJ1-3|TRBV28
CASSFGESGNTIYF
>TRBJ2-1|TRBV19
CASSTGGSYNEQFF
>TRBJ1-4|TRBV25-1
CASSGQVREKLFF
>TRBJ1-1|TRBV4-1
CASSHLGAPGTEAFF
>TRBJ1-2|TRBV10-3
CAIRGDRGYGYTF
>TRBJ2-7|TRBV21-1
CASSKRTRKQGTHRPSYEQYF
>TRBJ1-1|TRBV5-4
CASSAAPTGMNTEAFF
>TRBJ2-7|TRBV5-1
CASSIQGLGLEQYF
>TRBJ2-7|TRBV6-5
CASSYSRGNYEQYF
>TRBJ2-7|TRBV29-1
CSVDDDRGSREQYF
>TRBJ2-3|TRBV6-4
CASSEEVAATDTQYF
>TRBJ2-3|TRBV7-9
CASSPSQGPDTQYF
>TRBJ2-2|TRBV18
CASSSLGQANTGELFF
>TRBJ2-5|TRBV18
CASSLTGYQETQYF
>TRBJ2-7|TRBV3-1/TRBV3-2
CASSPTRGTGGQYF
>TRBJ2-2|TRBV11-3
CASSLSGTSGGASETGELFF
>TRBJ1-4|TRBV19
CASSRNRGSNEKLFF
>TRBJ2-1|TRBV7-3
CASSLFSRGASGSDEQFF
>TRBJ1-1|TRBV19
CASSIFSTGGEAFF
>TRBJ1-4|TRBV7-2
CASSFTGYYNEKLFF
>TRBJ1-6|TRBV13
CASSLGRTAQPHF
>TRBJ2-2|TRBV2
CASSEETGDTGELFF
>TRBJ2-1|TRBV19
CASSIGAGGSDEQFF
>TRBJ1-3|TRBV7-9
CASSLAQPTSGNTIYF
>TRBJ2-7|TRBV11-2
CASSGYSTYEQYF